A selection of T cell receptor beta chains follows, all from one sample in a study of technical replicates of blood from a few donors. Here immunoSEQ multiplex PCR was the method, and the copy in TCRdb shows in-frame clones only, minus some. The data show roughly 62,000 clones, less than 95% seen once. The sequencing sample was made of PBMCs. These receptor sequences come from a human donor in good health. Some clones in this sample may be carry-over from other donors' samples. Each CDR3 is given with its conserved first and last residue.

CDR3: CASSLALRTGGRLSEQYF
V: TRBV7-9
J: TRBJ2-7

CDR3: CASSQERPGGEQYF
V: TRBV4-2
J: TRBJ2-7

CDR3: CASSWDSNTEAFF
V: TRBV5-4
J: TRBJ1-1

CDR3: CASSRGSYNEKLFF
V: TRBV7-2
J: TRBJ1-4

CDR3: CASSLNPTASIIYGYTF
V: TRBV7-9
J: TRBJ1-2

CDR3: CASSLAAGGPYEQYF
V: TRBV27
J: TRBJ2-7

CDR3: CSGELGREEKETQYF
V: TRBV29-1
J: TRBJ2-5

CDR3: CASSGLAGGNTGELFF
V: TRBV9
J: TRBJ2-2

CDR3: CASSIGRREHQPQHF
V: TRBV19
J: TRBJ1-5

CDR3: CASSMGGSNQPQHF
V: TRBV19
J: TRBJ1-5

CDR3: CASSLDRATGANTNEKLFF
V: TRBV7-9
J: TRBJ1-4

CDR3: CSARAATGEYF
V: TRBV20-1
J: TRBJ2-3

CDR3: CASRLAGAADTQYF
V: TRBV7-2
J: TRBJ2-3

CDR3: CASRVGHFRGDTQYF
V: TRBV6-5
J: TRBJ2-3

CDR3: CASSLRWTGGAGTQYF
V: TRBV13
J: TRBJ2-3

CDR3: CASSGTATNEKLFF
V: TRBV9
J: TRBJ1-4

CDR3: CAIGTGTYEQYF
V: TRBV10-3
J: TRBJ2-7

CDR3: CASSEEGSGVLAQHF
V: TRBV6-1
J: TRBJ1-5

CDR3: CAWSPGLAEDTQYF
V: TRBV30
J: TRBJ2-3

CDR3: CASSLDTYGYTF
V: TRBV7-2
J: TRBJ1-2

CDR3: CASSLWTARNTIYF
V: TRBV13
J: TRBJ1-3

CDR3: CASSLGGGYTEAFF
V: TRBV5-1
J: TRBJ1-1

CDR3: CASSSPGQGAEAFF
V: TRBV5-6
J: TRBJ1-1

CDR3: CASNPGQAISSLF
V: TRBV2
J: TRBJ1-2

CDR3: CASSLKEGTPQETQYF
V: TRBV7-3
J: TRBJ2-5

CDR3: CASSYYRVGETQYF
V: TRBV6-5
J: TRBJ2-5

CDR3: CASSLSGTESGELFF
V: TRBV7-7
J: TRBJ2-2

CDR3: CASSLEGAYNEQFF
V: TRBV7-9
J: TRBJ2-1

CDR3: CASSSTGSPLHF
V: TRBV11-2
J: TRBJ1-6

CDR3: CASSPLNTDTQYF
V: TRBV7-6
J: TRBJ2-3

CDR3: CASSEAFGGRSKTQYF
V: TRBV2
J: TRBJ2-5

CDR3: CSAEGGGAEFF
V: TRBV20-1
J: TRBJ2-1

CDR3: CASQFGQGYEQYF
V: TRBV18
J: TRBJ2-7

CDR3: CASSQEGRGGSEQYF
V: TRBV4-3
J: TRBJ2-7

CDR3: CSARGGAGQFF
V: TRBV20-1
J: TRBJ2-1

CDR3: CASSAGVGDEQYF
V: TRBV9
J: TRBJ2-7

CDR3: CASSTPLTSGGETQYF
V: TRBV27
J: TRBJ2-5

CDR3: CASTGTGGLGEKLFF
V: TRBV6-1
J: TRBJ1-4

CDR3: CASSPGTGGTDTQYF
V: TRBV11-1
J: TRBJ2-3

CDR3: CASSPWHRGQDEQFF
V: TRBV7-2
J: TRBJ2-1